This T cell receptor (beta chain) was retrieved from a study of low-dose radiotherapy and immunotherapy resistance in tumors. Study-wide context: Cohort 1 was given 0.5 Gy fractions every 2 weeks, 6.5 Gy in total.

Time point of the sample: after trial treatment. Noted treatment: LDRT plus nivolumab, ipilimumab, low-dose cyclophosphamide and aspirin (RACIN trial). The CDR3 length is 12 residues. V lost 6 bases and J 4 bases, leaving 10 bases between the germline ends. Germline CDR1 is SNHLY and CDR2 is FYNNEI. This clonotype was seen a handful of times. Priming of first-strand cDNA relied on TRAV- and TRBV-specific primers (covering alpha and beta chains). The TCRs were subjected to amplification over approximately 20 PCR cycles employing a constant-region primer in conjunction with a V-primer adapter. By in vitro transcription, the isolated mRNA was amplified. TCRdb re-called the reads with MiXCR, one entry per CDR3 protein. The sample consists of around 100,000 distinct CDR3 sequences, 20% of them appearing once.

The receptor comes from a male donor with prostate cancer. Sequencing used PBMCs, obtained after low-dose radiotherapy plus immunotherapy. The chain uses TRBV2 and TRBJ2-7; no firm D call. The DNA for the CDR3 is TGTGCCAGCAGCGCCCATAGGTACGAGCAGTACTTC. Amino acids: CASSAHRYEQYF.